This TCR beta chain was retrieved from a study of T-cell reconstitution after alpha-beta-depleted transplantation in children. Molecular barcoding with unique molecular identifiers was used for the TCRbeta library. TCRdb recomputed calls from the PCR reads with MiXCR, one row per CDR3 protein. Of 95,000 to 150,000 distinct CDR3 sequences listed, roughly 23% are singletons. This clonotype was found a few times. As yet, its antigen is unknown. The germline CDR1 and CDR2 sequences are MNHNS and SASEGT. Trimming took 6 bases from V and 4 from J; bases not matched to a gene: 5. The CDR3 consists of 14 residues. Study observations and caveats: Most T-cell counts and diversity one year after the transplant came from T cells that were newly produced. The study traced high day-60 TCRbeta diversity in some patients to surviving recipient T cells and thymic progenitors.

The chain recombines TRBV6-1 with TRBJ2-2; the match to TRBD1 covers 7 bases. The receptor was derived from a male patient between 2 and 15 years old who had a stem cell transplant for chronic granulomatous disease, so the T cells may come from the graft donor. Here the sequenced sample was PBMCs, mostly from graft donor cells, taken 180 days after TCRalphabeta/CD19-depleted stem cell transplant. CDR3 sequence (DNA): TGTGCCAGCAGCCTCGGGACAGCCACCGGGGAGCTGTTTTTT. Its protein is CASSLGTATGELFF.